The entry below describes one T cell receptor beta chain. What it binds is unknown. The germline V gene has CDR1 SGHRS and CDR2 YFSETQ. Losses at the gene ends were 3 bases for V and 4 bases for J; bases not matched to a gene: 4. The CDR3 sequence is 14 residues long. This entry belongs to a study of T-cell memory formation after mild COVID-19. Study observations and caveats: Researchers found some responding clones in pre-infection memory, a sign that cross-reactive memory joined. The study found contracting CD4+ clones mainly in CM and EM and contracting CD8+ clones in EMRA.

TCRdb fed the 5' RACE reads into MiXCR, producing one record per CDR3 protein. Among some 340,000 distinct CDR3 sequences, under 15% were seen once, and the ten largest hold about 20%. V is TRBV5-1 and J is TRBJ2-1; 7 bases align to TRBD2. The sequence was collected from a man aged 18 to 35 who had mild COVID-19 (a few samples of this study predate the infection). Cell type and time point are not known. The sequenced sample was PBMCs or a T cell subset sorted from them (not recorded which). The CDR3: CASSWREGYNEQFF. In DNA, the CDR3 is TGCGCCAGCAGCTGGAGGGAGGGGTACAATGAGCAGTTCTTC. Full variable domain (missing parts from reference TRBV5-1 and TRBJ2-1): KAGVTQTPRYLIKTRGQQVTLSCSPISGHRSVSWYQQTPGQGLQFLFEYFSETQRNKGNFPGRFSGRQFSNSRSEMNVSTLELGDSALYLCASSWREGYNEQFFGPGTRLTVL.